The clone carrying this TCR beta chain was counted a few times. Its antigen is currently unknown. Sample time point: pre-treatment sample, taken before nivolumab and TIL therapy. Tumor tissue came from excised metastases, mostly pleural nodules or supraclavicular lymph nodes. This sample was included in a study of TIL therapy for anti-PD-1-resistant metastatic lung cancer. Study-wide background: Median tumor PD-L1 proportion score was roughly 5.4%.

Overall study findings and caveats: Many TIL product clones were absent from baseline tumor, suggesting clonal contraction.

Sequencing used immunoSEQ v3. Clones were sequenced by immunoSEQ multiplex PCR, and TCRdb holds only the in-frame ones, with some missing. The repertoire holds approximately 92,000 clones, with under 70% as singletons. Trimming cost V 4 bases and J 4 bases, with 7 bases left between them. CDR1 MNHEY and CDR2 SMNVEV come from the germline V gene (reference sequence). There are 13 residues in the CDR3. This receptor was obtained from a person aged 25 to 80 with non-small cell lung cancer. This specimen was tumor tissue, taken at baseline. The V and J genes are TRBV27 and TRBJ2-2; D not resolved. The CDR3 DNA follows: TGTGCCAGCAGTTCCTCTGGCACCGGGGAGCTGTTTTTT. Protein sequence: CASSSSGTGELFF.